This is a list of T cell receptor beta chains from one sample in a study of regulatory T cells in long-lasting Graves disease. In TCRdb, the multiplex PCR reads were re-called with MiXCR into one record per CDR3 protein. The sample contains 240,000 or so distinct CDR3 sequences, 20% of which appear only once. Here the sequenced sample was peripheral blood mononuclear cells (PBMCs), taken at new diagnosis, from a patient treated with antithyroid drugs. These receptors were obtained from a female donor with Graves disease. Both conserved end residues are part of each CDR3. The D gene is left open where the match is weak. Clone size is not always given. Where it is, it says once, few, many or a class for expanded clones.

>-|TRBJ2-1|TRBV20-1|many
CSARELASKNNEQFF
TGCAGTGCTAGAGAGCTAGCGTCAAAAAACAATGAGCAGTTCTTC
>-|TRBJ1-1|TRBV9|few
CASSPRAGGEAFF
TGTGCCAGCAGCCCCCGTGCCGGAGGAGAAGCTTTCTTT
>-|TRBJ2-3|TRBV7-2|many
CASSLGSRRDTQYF
TGTGCCAGCAGCTTAGGTAGCAGGCGAGATACGCAGTATTTT
>-|TRBJ1-4|TRBV6-1|many
CASGGPTNEKLFF
TGTGCCAGTGGGGGGCCCACTAATGAAAAACTGTTTTTT
>-|TRBJ2-7|TRBV6-1|many
CASKSESYEQYF
TGTGCCAGCAAGTCAGAATCCTACGAGCAGTACTTC
>-|TRBJ1-1|TRBV9|-
CASSVGAKDNEAFF
TGTGCCAGCAGCGTAGGGGCCAAGGACAATGAAGCTTTCTTT
>-|TRBJ2-7|TRBV28|many
CASRTPDSPTYEQYF
TGTGCCAGCAGGACCCCGGACAGCCCAACCTACGAGCAGTACTTC
>-|TRBJ2-5|TRBV2|many
CASSQGSGGETQYF
TGCGCCAGCAGCCAAGGGTCGGGCGGCGAGACCCAGTACTTC
>-|TRBJ2-3|TRBV28|many
CASSLWRGTSTDTQYF
TGTGCCAGCAGTTTATGGAGGGGGACTAGCACAGATACGCAGTATTTT
>-|TRBJ2-1|TRBV10-1|few
CASSGQWLGGPSSEQFF
TGCGCCAGCAGCGGACAATGGCTTGGAGGGCCTAGCTCTGAGCAGTTCTTC
>-|TRBJ2-7|TRBV27|many
CASSLFPSDGQYF
TGTGCCAGCAGTTTATTTCCTTCCGACGGGCAGTACTTC
>TRBD1|TRBJ1-2|TRBV28|many
CASSLWDSGQSVYGYTF
TGTGCCAGCAGTTTATGGGACTCGGGACAGAGCGTCTATGGCTACACCTTC
>-|TRBJ1-1|TRBV5-1|many
CASTRTGLRTEAFF
TGCGCCAGCACCCGGACGGGACTACGCACTGAAGCTTTCTTT
>-|TRBJ2-7|TRBV11-3|few
CASSRASEQYF
TGTGCCAGCAGCCGCGCCAGCGAGCAGTACTTC
>-|TRBJ2-7|TRBV7-2|many
CASTYSSGHEQYF
TGTGCCAGCACCTACAGTTCGGGGCACGAGCAGTACTTC
>TRBD2|TRBJ2-3|TRBV30|-
CAWSSPGLAGADTQYF
TGTGCCTGGAGTTCGCCGGGACTAGCGGGAGCAGATACGCAGTATTTT
>-|TRBJ2-1|TRBV7-2|-
CASSLRGLGGAYNEQFF
TGTGCCAGCAGCTTAAGGGGGTTAGGGGGGGCCTACAATGAGCAGTTCTTC
>-|TRBJ1-1|TRBV6-1|many
CASSAGDTEAFF
TGTGCCAGCAGTGCGGGGGACACTGAAGCTTTCTTT
>TRBD2|TRBJ2-7|TRBV18|-
CASSGTSGIDEQYF
TGTGCCAGCTCCGGGACTAGCGGGATTGACGAGCAGTACTTC
>TRBD1|TRBJ1-2|TRBV6-1|few
CASSPRTGNGYTF
TGTGCCAGCAGTCCCCGGACAGGGAATGGCTACACCTTC
>TRBD2|TRBJ2-7|TRBV20-1|once
CSASKTSGSSYEQYF
TGCAGTGCTTCAAAGACTAGCGGGAGCTCCTACGAGCAGTACTTC
>-|TRBJ2-7|TRBV11-2|many
CASSLEVTTYEQYF
TGTGCCAGCAGCTTGGAGGTCACAACCTACGAGCAGTACTTC
>TRBD1|TRBJ1-5|TRBV6-2/TRBV6-3|-
CASSEAPRGQSNQPQHF
TGTGCCAGCAGTGAAGCACCGAGGGGACAGAGCAATCAGCCCCAGCATTTT
>-|TRBJ2-7|TRBV5-1|many
CASSGEGAEQYF
TGCGCCAGCAGCGGGGAGGGGGCCGAGCAGTACTTC
>-|TRBJ2-1|TRBV24-1|many
CATVGGDYNEQFF
TGTGCCACCGTCGGGGGAGACTACAATGAGCAGTTCTTC
>-|TRBJ2-1|TRBV9|few
CASSPPGGLRNEQFF
TGTGCCAGCAGCCCGCCGGGGGGCCTTCGCAATGAGCAGTTCTTC
>-|TRBJ1-1|TRBV20-1|many
CSARDRRQGKGEDTEAFF
TGCAGTGCTAGAGATCGCCGCCAGGGCAAGGGGGAAGACACTGAAGCTTTCTTT
>TRBD2|TRBJ2-1|TRBV19|-
CASSILREGEQFF
TGTGCCAGTAGTATTCTCCGGGAGGGTGAGCAGTTCTTC
>-|TRBJ2-2|TRBV7-7|once
CASSSSLGVGELFF
TGTGCCAGCAGCTCCAGCTTGGGGGTCGGGGAGCTGTTTTTT
>-|TRBJ1-1|TRBV12-3/TRBV12-4|many
CASSFWGMNTEAFF
TGTGCCAGCAGTTTCTGGGGAATGAACACTGAAGCTTTCTTT
>-|TRBJ2-2|TRBV5-4|-
CASRTGVNTGELFF
TGTGCCAGCAGAACCGGAGTGAACACCGGGGAGCTGTTTTTT
>TRBD1|TRBJ1-5|TRBV20-1|many
CSAQADREGQPQHF
TGCAGTGCTCAAGCGGACAGGGAAGGTCAGCCCCAGCATTTT
>TRBD2|TRBJ2-1|TRBV5-1|many
CASSSGLAGVYEQFF
TGCGCCAGCAGCTCGGGACTAGCGGGAGTGTATGAGCAGTTCTTC
>-|TRBJ1-2|TRBV2|many
CASRTSGGYGYTF
TGTGCCAGCAGGACATCGGGGGGGTATGGCTACACCTTC
>-|TRBJ2-3|TRBV7-2|-
CASSLDRTASTDTQYF
TGTGCCAGCAGCTTAGATCGAACAGCCTCCACAGATACGCAGTATTTT
>-|TRBJ2-5|TRBV28|many
CASSPTGLVETQYF
TGTGCCAGCAGTCCCACAGGCTTGGTAGAGACCCAGTACTTC
>TRBD1|TRBJ1-2|TRBV7-9|many
CASSRDRNGYTF
TGTGCCAGCAGCCGGGACAGAAACGGCTACACCTTC
>TRBD1|TRBJ1-5|TRBV12-3/TRBV12-4|-
CASSLTGEAQPQHF
TGTGCCAGCAGCCTGACAGGGGAAGCTCAGCCCCAGCATTTT
>-|TRBJ1-2|TRBV5-4|-
CASSFGRNGYTF
TGTGCCAGCAGCTTCGGCCGAAATGGCTACACCTTC
>-|TRBJ2-5|TRBV27|many
CASSLSKTIAETQYF
TGTGCCAGCAGTTTATCGAAGACTATTGCGGAGACCCAGTACTTC
>-|TRBJ1-2|TRBV10-3|many
CAIGPGGARGYTF
TGTGCCATCGGCCCGGGGGGGGCTCGTGGCTACACCTTC
>TRBD2|TRBJ2-5|TRBV7-6|many
CASSARASGQETQYF
TGTGCCAGCAGCGCCAGGGCTAGCGGCCAAGAGACCCAGTACTTC
>-|TRBJ2-7|TRBV20-1|-
CSANRFPAYEQYF
TGCAGTGCTAATCGGTTTCCAGCCTACGAGCAGTACTTC
>TRBD2|TRBJ2-7|TRBV5-4|few
CASSPLAGGPYEQYF
TGTGCCAGCAGCCCACTAGCGGGGGGGCCTTACGAGCAGTACTTC
>-|TRBJ2-6|TRBV18|-
CASSRGILPSGANVLTF
TGTGCCAGCTCTAGGGGGATACTTCCCTCTGGGGCCAACGTCCTGACTTTC
>-|TRBJ1-1|TRBV5-1|-
CASSGQEGTEAFF
TGCGCCAGCAGCGGGCAGGAGGGTACTGAAGCTTTCTTT
>-|TRBJ1-1|TRBV12-3/TRBV12-4|many
CASSLREGRTPAFF
TGTGCCAGCAGTTTAAGGGAGGGCCGGACTCCCGCTTTCTTT
>-|TRBJ2-6|TRBV20-1|many
CSADGAQGPSGANVLTF
TGCAGTGCCGACGGGGCGCAGGGGCCCTCTGGGGCCAACGTCCTGACTTTC
>TRBD1|TRBJ1-3|TRBV20-1|many
CSAHGQGSGNTIYF
TGCAGTGCCCATGGACAGGGCTCTGGAAACACCATATATTTT
>TRBD2|TRBJ2-5|TRBV9|many
CASSAKTGTSEETQYF
TGTGCCAGCAGCGCCAAAACCGGGACTAGCGAAGAGACCCAGTACTTC
>-|TRBJ1-6|TRBV7-2|-
CASSMDGPKLHF
TGTGCCAGCAGCATGGACGGGCCTAAGCTCCACTTT
>-|TRBJ2-1|TRBV2|many
CASSESAVGGNEQFF
TGTGCCAGCAGTGAATCGGCCGTCGGGGGCAATGAGCAGTTCTTC
>TRBD2|TRBJ2-1|TRBV7-2|-
CASSSTPSGNEQFF
TGTGCCAGCAGCTCTACTCCTAGCGGGAATGAGCAGTTCTTC
>-|TRBJ1-1|TRBV6-1|many
CASSLAAANTEAFF
TGTGCCAGCAGCCTAGCCGCCGCCAACACTGAAGCTTTCTTT
>-|TRBJ2-1|TRBV3-1|many
CASSSLTGHEQFF
TGTGCCAGCAGCTCACTGACAGGCCATGAGCAGTTCTTC
>TRBD1|TRBJ2-1|TRBV18|many
CASSPGQGEKFF
TGTGCCAGCTCACCAGGACAGGGGGAGAAGTTCTTC
>TRBD2|TRBJ2-3|TRBV7-2|-
CASRTSGGNTDTQYF
TGTGCCAGCAGGACTAGCGGGGGGAACACAGATACGCAGTATTTT
>TRBD2|TRBJ2-3|TRBV12-3/TRBV12-4|many
CASSSLAAHTQYF
TGTGCCAGCAGTTCCCTAGCGGCCCATACGCAGTATTTT
>-|TRBJ2-7|TRBV3-1|many
CASSQDLRSEQYF
TGTGCCAGCAGCCAAGATCTCCGGTCCGAGCAGTACTTC